This TCR beta chain originates from a study of T cells after yellow fever vaccination. CDR3 length: 16 residues. In germline, CDR1 is MNHNS, CDR2 SASEGT. Trimming stripped 0 bases from V and 3 bases from J, with 12 bases between. TCRdb reanalysed the 5' RACE reads using MiXCR and keeps one entry per CDR3 protein. The sample lists about 360,000 distinct CDR3 sequences, about 6% seen once, with roughly 15% in the top ten. The input for sequencing was PBMCs, taken 5 days after the yellow fever booster vaccination. This clonotype was sampled from a man between 25 and 39 years old who received the YFV17D yellow fever vaccine. This sequence joins TRBV6-1 and TRBJ2-1; D not certain. CDR3 residues: CASSEAAGSVYNEQFF. The CDR3 DNA reads as TGTGCCAGCAGTGAAGCGGCAGGTTCGGTCTACAATGAGCAGTTCTTC.